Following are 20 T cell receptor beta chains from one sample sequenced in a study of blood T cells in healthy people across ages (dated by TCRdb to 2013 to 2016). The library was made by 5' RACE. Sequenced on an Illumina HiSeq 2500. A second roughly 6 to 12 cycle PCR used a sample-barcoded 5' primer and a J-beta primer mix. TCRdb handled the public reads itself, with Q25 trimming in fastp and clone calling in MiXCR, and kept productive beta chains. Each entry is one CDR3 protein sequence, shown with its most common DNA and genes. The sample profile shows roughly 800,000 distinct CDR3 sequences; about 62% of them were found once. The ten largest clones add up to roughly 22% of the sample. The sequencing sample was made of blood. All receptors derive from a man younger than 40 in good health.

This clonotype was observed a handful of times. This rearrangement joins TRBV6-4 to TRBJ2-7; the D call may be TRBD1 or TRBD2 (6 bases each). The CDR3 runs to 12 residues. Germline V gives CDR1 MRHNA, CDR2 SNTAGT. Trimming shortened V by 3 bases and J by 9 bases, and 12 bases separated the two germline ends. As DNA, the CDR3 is TGTGCCAGCAGTGATCTGGGGGGCCGGCAGTACTTC. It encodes CASSDLGGRQYF.

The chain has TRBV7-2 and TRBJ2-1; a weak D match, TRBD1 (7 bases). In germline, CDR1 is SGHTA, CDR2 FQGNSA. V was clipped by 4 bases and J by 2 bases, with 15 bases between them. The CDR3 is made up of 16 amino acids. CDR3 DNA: TGTGCCAGCAGCTCTGGGGGGACAGTAGCCTACAATGAGCAGTTCTTC. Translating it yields CASSSGGTVAYNEQFF.

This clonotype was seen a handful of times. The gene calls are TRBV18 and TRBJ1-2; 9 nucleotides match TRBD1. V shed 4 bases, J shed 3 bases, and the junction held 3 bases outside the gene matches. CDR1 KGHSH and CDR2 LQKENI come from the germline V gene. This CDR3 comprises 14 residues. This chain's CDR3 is CASSQGQGDYGYTF. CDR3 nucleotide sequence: TGTGCCAGCTCACAGGGACAGGGAGACTATGGCTACACCTTC.

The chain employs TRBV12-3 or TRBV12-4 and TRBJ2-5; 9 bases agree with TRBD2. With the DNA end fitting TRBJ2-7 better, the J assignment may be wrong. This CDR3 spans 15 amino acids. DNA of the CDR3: TGTGCCAGCAGCCCCGGTAGCGGGAGTAGTTACGAGCAGTACTTC. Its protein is CASSPGSGSSYEQYF.

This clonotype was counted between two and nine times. CDR3 in amino acids: CASSLRLNDYEQYF. As DNA, the CDR3 is TGTGCCAGCAGTTTGCGACTAAACGACTACGAGCAGTACTTC. V gene TRBV6-5 combines with J gene TRBJ2-7; TRBD2 is a possible D gene (5 bases). CDR1 is MNHEY, CDR2 SVGAGI, per germline. V lost 4 bases, J lost 3 bases, and 13 bases lay in between. This CDR3 contains 14 residues.

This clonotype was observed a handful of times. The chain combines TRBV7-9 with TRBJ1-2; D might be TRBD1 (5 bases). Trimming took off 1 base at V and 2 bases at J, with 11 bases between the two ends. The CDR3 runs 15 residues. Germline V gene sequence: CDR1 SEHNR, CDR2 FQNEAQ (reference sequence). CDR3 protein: CASSLGRGDNYGYTF. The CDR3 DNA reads TGTGCCAGCAGCTTAGGCCGTGGGGACAACTATGGCTACACCTTC. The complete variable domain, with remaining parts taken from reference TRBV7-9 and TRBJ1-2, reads DTGVSQNPRHKITKRGQNVTFRCDPISEHNRLYWYRQTLGQGPEFLTYFQNEAQLEKSRLLSDRFSAERPKGSFSTLEIQRTEQGDSAMYLCASSLGRGDNYGYTFGSGTRLTVV.

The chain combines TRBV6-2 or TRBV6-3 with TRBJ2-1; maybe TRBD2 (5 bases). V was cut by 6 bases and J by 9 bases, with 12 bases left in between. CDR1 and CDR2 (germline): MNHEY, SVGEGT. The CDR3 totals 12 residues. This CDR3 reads CASSPPGVEQFF. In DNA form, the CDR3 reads TGTGCCAGCAGCCCGCCCGGGGTTGAGCAGTTCTTC.

The CDR3 protein is CSALQGSLILNTEAFF. CDR3 bases: TGCAGTGCTTTGCAGGGTAGTCTTATCCTGAACACTGAAGCTTTCTTT. The chain links TRBV20-1 to TRBJ1-1; D may be TRBD1 (5 bases). Germline values: CDR1 DFQATT, CDR2 SNEGSKA (reference sequence). CDR3 length equals 16 residues. V lost 5 bases and J 0 bases, leaving 19 bases between the germline ends.

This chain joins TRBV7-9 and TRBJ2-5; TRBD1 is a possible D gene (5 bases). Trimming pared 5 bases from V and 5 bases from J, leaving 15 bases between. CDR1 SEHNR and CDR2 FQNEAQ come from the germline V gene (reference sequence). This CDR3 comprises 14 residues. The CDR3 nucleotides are TGTGCCAGCAGCGGGGCTTTGTCTTCGGAGACCCAGTACTTC. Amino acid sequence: CASSGALSSETQYF.

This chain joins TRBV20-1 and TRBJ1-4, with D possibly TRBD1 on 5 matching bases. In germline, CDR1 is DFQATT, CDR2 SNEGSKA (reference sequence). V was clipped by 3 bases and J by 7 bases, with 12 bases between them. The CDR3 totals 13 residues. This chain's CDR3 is CSASRDSSEKLFF. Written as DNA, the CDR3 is TGCAGTGCTAGCCGGGACTCGAGTGAAAAACTGTTTTTT.

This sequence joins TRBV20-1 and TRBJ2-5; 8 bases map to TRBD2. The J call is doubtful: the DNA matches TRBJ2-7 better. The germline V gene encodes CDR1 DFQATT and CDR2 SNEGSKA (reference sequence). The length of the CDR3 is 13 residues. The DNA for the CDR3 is TGCAGTGCTCTGACGGGGGGGCTTCCCGAGCAGTACTTC. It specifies CSALTGGLPEQYF.

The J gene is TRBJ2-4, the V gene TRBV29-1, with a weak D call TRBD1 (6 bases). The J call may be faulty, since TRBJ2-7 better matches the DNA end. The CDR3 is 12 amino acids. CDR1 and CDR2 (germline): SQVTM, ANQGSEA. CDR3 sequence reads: CSVSGHPYEQYF. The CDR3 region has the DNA TGCAGCGTTTCGGGACACCCCTACGAGCAGTACTTC.

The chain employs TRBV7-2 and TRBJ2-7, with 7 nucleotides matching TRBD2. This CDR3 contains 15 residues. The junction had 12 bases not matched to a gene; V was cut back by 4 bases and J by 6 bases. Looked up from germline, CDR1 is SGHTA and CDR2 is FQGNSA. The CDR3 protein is CASSSQGGMGSEQYF. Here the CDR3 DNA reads TGTGCCAGCAGCTCCCAGGGAGGGATGGGCTCCGAGCAGTACTTC.

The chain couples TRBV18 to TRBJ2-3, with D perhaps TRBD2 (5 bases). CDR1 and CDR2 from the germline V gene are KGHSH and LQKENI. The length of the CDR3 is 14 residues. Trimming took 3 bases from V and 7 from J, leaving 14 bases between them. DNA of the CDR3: TGTGCCAGCTCACCCCAGGCAGGACTCAATACGCAGTATTTT. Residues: CASSPQAGLNTQYF. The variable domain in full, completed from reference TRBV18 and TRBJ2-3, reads NAGVMQNPRHLVRRRGQEARLRCSPMKGHSHVYWYRQLPEEGLKFMVYLQKENIIDESGMPKERFSAEFPKEGPSILRIQQVVRGDSAAYFCASSPQAGLNTQYFGPGTRLTVL.

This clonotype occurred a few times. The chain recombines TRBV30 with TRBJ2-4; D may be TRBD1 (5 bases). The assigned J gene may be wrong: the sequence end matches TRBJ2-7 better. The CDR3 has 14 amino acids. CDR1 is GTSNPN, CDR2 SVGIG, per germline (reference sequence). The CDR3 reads CAWRLGANTYEQYF. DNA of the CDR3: TGTGCCTGGAGGCTAGGGGCGAATACCTACGAGCAGTACTTC.

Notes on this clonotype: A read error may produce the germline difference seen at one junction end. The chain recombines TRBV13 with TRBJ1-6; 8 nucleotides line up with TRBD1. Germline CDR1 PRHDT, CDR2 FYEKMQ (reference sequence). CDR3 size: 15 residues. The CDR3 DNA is TGTGCCAGCAGCCTAGGACAGGGCGAGGGTTCACCCCTCCACTTT. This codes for CASSLGQGEGSPLHF. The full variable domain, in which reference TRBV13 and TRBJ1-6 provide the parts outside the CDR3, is AAGVIQSPRHLIKEKRETATLKCYPIPRHDTVYWYQQGPGQDPQFLISFYEKMQSDKGSIPDRFSAQQFSDYHSELNMSSLELGDSALYFCASSLGQGEGSPLHFGNGTRLTVT.

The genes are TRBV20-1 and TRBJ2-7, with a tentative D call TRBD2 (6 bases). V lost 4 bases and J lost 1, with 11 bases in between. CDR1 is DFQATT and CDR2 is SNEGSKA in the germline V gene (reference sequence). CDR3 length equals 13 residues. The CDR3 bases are TGCAGTGCTAATGCGGGGCTATCCTACGAGCAGTACTTC. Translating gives CSANAGLSYEQYF.

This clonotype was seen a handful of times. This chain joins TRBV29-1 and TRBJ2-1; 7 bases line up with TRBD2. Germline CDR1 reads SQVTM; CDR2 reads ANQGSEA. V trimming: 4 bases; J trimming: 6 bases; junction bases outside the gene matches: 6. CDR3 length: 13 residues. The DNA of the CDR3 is TGCAGCGTTGTCCGGGGACTAATCAATGAGCAGTTCTTC. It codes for CSVVRGLINEQFF.

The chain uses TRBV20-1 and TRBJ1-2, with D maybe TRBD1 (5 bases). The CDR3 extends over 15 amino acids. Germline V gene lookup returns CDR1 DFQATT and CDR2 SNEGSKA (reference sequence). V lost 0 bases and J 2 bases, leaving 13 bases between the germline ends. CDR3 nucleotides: TGCAGTGCTAGAGACATAACTACAGGAAACTATGGCTACACCTTC. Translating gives CSARDITTGNYGYTF.

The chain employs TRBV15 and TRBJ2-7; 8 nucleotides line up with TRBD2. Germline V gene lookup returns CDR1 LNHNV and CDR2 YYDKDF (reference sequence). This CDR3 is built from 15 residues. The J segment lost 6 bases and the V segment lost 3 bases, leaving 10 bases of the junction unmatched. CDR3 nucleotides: TGTGCCACCAGCAGGGCTCCGGGACTAGTGGGCGAGCAGTACTTC. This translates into CATSRAPGLVGEQYF.